These 30 T cell receptor beta chains were all obtained from the same sample, sequenced in a study of T cell changes during pregnancy in multiple sclerosis. Method: immunoSEQ multiplex PCR; TCRdb's copy keeps in-frame clones and lacks some. The top ten clones hold just over 4.5% of a sample with tens of thousands of clones, roughly 88% of them seen once. Material: CD8+ T cells from peripheral blood mononuclear cells, obtained after pregnancy. The receptors come from a female donor with multiple sclerosis, enrolled in a pregnancy study.

V gene TRBV4-1 combines with J gene TRBJ2-1, with 8 nucleotides matching TRBD2. The CDR3 is made up of 13 amino acids. Unmatched junction bases numbered 5, after V lost 8 bases and J lost 5 bases. CDR1 is MGHRA and CDR2 is YSYEKL in the germline V gene. The CDR3 nucleotides are TGCGCCAGCGGGCTAGCGGGCAACAATGAGCAGTTCTTC. Translating gives CASGLAGNNEQFF.

The gene calls are TRBV9 and TRBJ2-1, with 14 bases aligning to TRBD2. The CDR3 contains 18 residues. V shed 3 bases, J shed 3 bases, and the junction held 8 bases outside the gene matches. In germline, CDR1 is SGDLS, CDR2 YYNGEE. As DNA, the CDR3 is TGTGCCAGCAGCGCGGGACTAGCGGGGGCGACATTCTACAATGAGCAGTTCTTC. Translating gives CASSAGLAGATFYNEQFF. Full variable domain (remainder filled in from reference TRBV9 and TRBJ2-1): DSGVTQTPKHLITATGQRVTLRCSPRSGDLSVYWYQQSLDQGLQFLIQYYNGEERAKGNILERFSAQQFPDLHSELNLSSLELGDSALYFCASSAGLAGATFYNEQFFGPGTRLTVL.

This clone occurred once. V gene TRBV7-6 combines with J gene TRBJ2-2; D gene uncertain. The V gene's germline CDR1 is SGHVS and CDR2 FNYEAQ. The CDR3 spans 12 residues. V lost 5 bases, J lost 7 bases, and 8 bases lay in between. CDR3 residues: CASSPPGGELFF. The CDR3 coding sequence is TGTGCCAGCAGCCCTCCCGGCGGGGAGCTGTTTTTT.

This clone has just one count. The rearrangement links TRBV7-8 to TRBJ2-7; no clear D. The CDR3 loop spans 12 amino acids. Germline V gives CDR1 SGHVS, CDR2 FQNEAQ. V was shortened by 2 bases and J by 4 bases, with 6 bases between the two germline ends. The CDR3 DNA is TGTGCCAGCAGCTTACCAGCGTACGAGCAGTACTTC. Its protein product is CASSLPAYEQYF. The whole variable domain, remainder taken from reference TRBV7-8 and TRBJ2-7, is GAGVSQSPRYKVAKRGQDVALRCDPISGHVSLFWYQQALGQGPEFLTYFQNEAQLDKSGLPSDRFFAERPEGSVSTLKIQRTQQEDSAVYLCASSLPAYEQYFGPGTRLTVT.

The V gene is TRBV25-1, the J gene TRBJ1-4, with D hard to call. Per germline, CDR1 MGHDK and CDR2 SYGVNS. Trimming took off 1 base at V and 0 bases at J, with 3 bases between the two ends. This CDR3 has 14 residues. The CDR3 nucleotides are TGTGCCAGCAGTGAATCTGCAACTAATGAAAAACTGTTTTTT. As protein: CASSESATNEKLFF.

V gene TRBV7-9 combines with J gene TRBJ1-2; 8 bases are a match to TRBD1. The V gene end was trimmed by 5 bases and the J gene end by 3 bases; junction bases not matched to a gene: 8. This CDR3 contains 15 residues. Germline V gene data show CDR1 as SEHNR and CDR2 as FQNEAQ (reference sequence). CDR3 nucleotide sequence: TGTGCCAGCAGCCCAGCGGGACAGGCCCACTATGGCTACACCTTC. Protein: CASSPAGQAHYGYTF.

This clone is medium-sized (0.01 to 0.1%). The chain recombines TRBV6-4 with TRBJ2-3; D is perhaps TRBD2 (6 bases). This CDR3 has 15 amino acids. CDR1 is MRHNA and CDR2 is SNTAGT in the germline V gene. V was trimmed by 3 bases and J by 2 bases, leaving 12 bases between them. The CDR3 protein is CASSEQTSPTDTQYF. In nucleotides, the CDR3 is TGTGCCAGCAGTGAACAGACTAGTCCCACAGATACGCAGTATTTT.

V usage is TRBV7-9 and J usage is TRBJ1-2, with 11 positions matching TRBD1. The CDR3 contains 16 residues. V was clipped by 7 bases and J by 2 bases; unmatched bases: 9. The germline V gene has CDR1 SEHNR and CDR2 FQNEAQ (reference sequence). CDR3 protein: CASTDPRTGGNYGYTF. For the CDR3, the DNA is TGTGCCAGCACCGATCCACGGACAGGGGGCAACTATGGCTACACCTTC.

The chain recombines TRBV7-8 with TRBJ2-5; 8 positions agree with TRBD1. CDR1 and CDR2 (germline): SGHVS, FQNEAQ. This CDR3 region has 15 residues. The V and J ends lost 1 base and 1 base, in that order; junction bases with no gene match: 2. The CDR3 is CASSLGGQAQETQYF. DNA of the CDR3: TGTGCCAGCAGCTTAGGGGGACAGGCCCAAGAGACCCAGTACTTC.

V usage is TRBV9 and J usage is TRBJ2-1, with D maybe TRBD1 (6 bases). Trimming pared 6 bases from V and 9 bases from J, leaving 16 bases between. This CDR3 contains 13 residues. CDR1 and CDR2 from the germline V gene are SGDLS and YYNGEE. The CDR3 DNA follows: TGTGCCAGCATGGGGGACACATGGGGTGAGCAGTTCTTC. Translated, it gives CASMGDTWGEQFF.

In its sample, this clone was seen once. The rearrangement uses TRBV20-1 and TRBJ1-2, with TRBD1 identical over 7 bases. V lost 6 bases, J lost 12 bases, and 10 bases stayed unmatched. CDR1 is DFQATT, CDR2 SNEGSKA, per germline (reference sequence). The CDR3 is made up of 11 amino acids. The CDR3 loop reads CSAPRDRLNTF. The CDR3, as DNA: TGCAGTGCCCCCCGGGACAGATTAAACACCTTC.

The chain employs TRBV27 and TRBJ2-7; 7 bases map to TRBD1. There are 15 residues in the CDR3. Germline trimming cut 5 bases from V and 0 bases from J; bases unmatched to any gene: 7. Germline values: CDR1 MNHEY, CDR2 SMNVEV (reference sequence). Here the CDR3 DNA reads TGTGCCAGCAGTCCCAGGGGGTGGAGCTCCTACGAGCAGTACTTC. Residues: CASSPRGWSSYEQYF.

This chain uses TRBV9 with TRBJ2-1, with TRBD2 identical over 10 bases. There are 15 residues in the CDR3. Germline lookup yields CDR1 SGDLS and CDR2 YYNGEE. Unmatched junction bases numbered 6, after V lost 4 bases and J lost 5 bases. The CDR3 nucleotides read TGTGCCAGCAGCCTCCCGAGCGGGGGGGACAATGAGCAGTTCTTC. Translated, it gives CASSLPSGGDNEQFF.

V and J are TRBV6-5 and TRBJ1-1; D is perhaps TRBD1 (5 bases). This CDR3 is built from 14 residues. CDR1 is MNHEY, CDR2 SVGAGI, per germline. V was clipped by 3 bases and J by 3 bases, with 11 bases between them. The CDR3 DNA sequence: TGTGCCAGCAGTTATGGGACTAGCGACACTGAAGCTTTCTTT. It encodes CASSYGTSDTEAFF.

The V and J genes are TRBV5-4 and TRBJ2-2; TRBD1 agrees at 11 bases. The germline gives CDR1 SGHNT, CDR2 YYREEE (reference sequence). Trimming took 4 bases from V and 4 from J; bases not matched to a gene: 3. There are 15 residues in the CDR3. The CDR3 nucleotides are TGTGCCAGCAGCCCTGGGACAGGGGGCACCGGGGAGCTGTTTTTT. Its translation is CASSPGTGGTGELFF.

The chain has TRBV27 and TRBJ2-7; TRBD1 agrees at 8 bases. The CDR3 loop spans 14 amino acids. Germline-derived CDR1 and CDR2 are MNHEY and SMNVEV (reference sequence). The V and J ends lost 3 bases and 2 bases, in that order; junction bases with no gene match: 3. The CDR3: CASSFGTGPYEQYF. The CDR3 DNA sequence: TGTGCCAGCAGTTTCGGGACAGGACCCTACGAGCAGTACTTC.

This chain joins TRBV6-5 and TRBJ2-3, with 8 bases that match TRBD2. Germline values: CDR1 MNHEY, CDR2 SVGAGI. The CDR3 totals 15 residues. J lost 4 bases, V lost 0 bases, and 3 bases had no gene match. The CDR3 DNA follows: TGTGCCAGCAGTTACTCGACCGGGGGGGCAGATACGCAGTATTTT. It translates to CASSYSTGGADTQYF.

CDR3 sequence: CASSQDQTGLGNTIYF. The DNA of the CDR3 is TGTGCCAGCAGCCAAGATCAGACAGGGCTTGGAAACACCATATATTTT. This rearrangement joins TRBV4-2 to TRBJ1-3; 7 nucleotides agree with TRBD1. CDR3 length: 16 amino acids. V trimming: 0 bases; J trimming: 3 bases; junction bases outside the gene matches: 5. Germline-derived CDR1 and CDR2 are LGHNA and YNFKEQ.

The chain is built from TRBV27 and TRBJ1-3; tentatively, D is TRBD1 (6 bases). Germline CDR1 and CDR2: MNHEY and SMNVEV (reference sequence). V shed 4 bases and J shed 2 bases, with 9 bases lying between them. The CDR3 covers 14 residues. The CDR3 sequence: CASSSRGPGNTIYF. The CDR3 region has the DNA TGTGCCAGCAGTTCCAGGGGACCTGGAAACACCATATATTTT.

The chain carries TRBV7-9 and TRBJ2-4; TRBD1 matches 7 bases. CDR1 and CDR2 (germline): SEHNR, FQNEAQ (reference sequence). The junction had 2 bases not matched to a gene; V was cut back by 0 bases and J by 0 bases. This CDR3 spans 16 amino acids. Written as DNA, the CDR3 is TGTGCCAGCAGCTTAGCCGACAGGGCAGCCAAAAACATTCAGTACTTC. Amino acids: CASSLADRAAKNIQYF.

The genes are TRBV7-6 and TRBJ2-5; 7 nucleotides line up with TRBD2. The CDR3 has 12 residues. Germline V lookup: CDR1 SGHVS, CDR2 FNYEAQ. V shed 5 bases, J shed 11 bases, and the junction held 8 bases outside the gene matches. In DNA form, the CDR3 reads TGTGCCAGCAGCGATGGCGGGGGTACTCAGTACTTC. Protein: CASSDGGGTQYF.

This clone was picked up one time. The chain recombines TRBV27 with TRBJ2-5, with 8 bases lining up with TRBD1. The V and J ends lost 0 bases and 4 bases, in that order; junction bases with no gene match: 1. The germline gives CDR1 MNHEY, CDR2 SMNVEV (reference sequence). The CDR3 contains 14 residues. As DNA, the CDR3 is TGTGCCAGCAGTTTATCGGGGACAGGAGAGACCCAGTACTTC. Its translation is CASSLSGTGETQYF.

The rearrangement joins TRBV19 to TRBJ2-1; D is possibly TRBD2 (5 bases). Per germline, CDR1 LNHDA and CDR2 SQIVND (reference sequence). This CDR3 is 13 amino acids long. Trimming took 1 base from V and 6 from J, leaving 7 bases between them. CDR3 sequence reads: CASSIGLINEQFF. DNA for the CDR3: TGTGCCAGTAGTATAGGACTAATCAATGAGCAGTTCTTC.

This clone is medium-sized (0.01 to 0.1%) in the sample. V gene TRBV6-4 combines with J gene TRBJ2-2; the match to TRBD2 covers 7 bases. Germline loops: CDR1 MRHNA, CDR2 SNTAGT. The CDR3 length is 15 residues. J gave up 3 bases and V 3 bases, and 4 bases lay outside the gene matches. CDR3 loop: CASSEQRGDTGELFF. CDR3 sequence (DNA): TGTGCCAGCAGTGAACAACGGGGGGACACCGGGGAGCTGTTTTTT.

CDR3 in DNA: TGTGCCAGCCGTACAACGCGGGCAGGGGCCCCCTACGAGCAGTACTTC. Its protein product is CASRTTRAGAPYEQYF. V gene TRBV21-1 combines with J gene TRBJ2-7; TRBD1 is the table's D call, not checked against the DNA. TRBV21-1 is annotated as a pseudogene. This CDR3 is built from 16 residues.

J is TRBJ2-7 and V is TRBV9, with 9 bases lining up with TRBD2. Germline CDR1 is SGDLS and CDR2 is YYNGEE. Trimming cost V 4 bases and J 2 bases; bases outside gene matches: 1. There are 13 residues in the CDR3. CDR3 in amino acids: CASSSSGAYEQYF. CDR3 DNA sequence: TGTGCCAGCAGCTCTAGCGGGGCCTACGAGCAGTACTTC. The full variable domain, with the rest looked up from reference TRBV9 and TRBJ2-7, is DSGVTQTPKHLITATGQRVTLRCSPRSGDLSVYWYQQSLDQGLQFLIQYYNGEERAKGNILERFSAQQFPDLHSELNLSSLELGDSALYFCASSSSGAYEQYFGPGTRLTVT.

This chain uses TRBV5-1 with TRBJ2-1; TRBD1 matches 9 bases. The germline CDR1 and CDR2 sequences are SGHRS and YFSETQ. The CDR3 contains 17 residues. V shed 3 bases and J 0 bases; nucleotides not matched to a gene: 7. The CDR3 DNA reads as TGCGCCAGCAGCTCGTGGACAGGGGAGGACTCCTACAATGAGCAGTTCTTC. The encoded protein is CASSSWTGEDSYNEQFF.

This sequence joins TRBV7-6 and TRBJ2-7; the match to TRBD1 covers 9 bases. With 5 bases clipped from V and 3 bases from J, the junction kept 5 bases outside the gene matches. Per the germline V gene, CDR1 is SGHVS and CDR2 is FNYEAQ. The CDR3 extends over 14 amino acids. The DNA of the CDR3 is TGTGCCAGCAGCCCGGGACAGGGCGGCTACGAGCAGTACTTC. Protein sequence: CASSPGQGGYEQYF. Complete variable domain (other parts from reference TRBV7-6 and TRBJ2-7): GAGVSQSPRYKVTKRGQDVALRCDPISGHVSLYWYRQALGQGPEFLTYFNYEAQQDKSGLPNDRFSAERPEGSISTLTIQRTEQRDSAMYRCASSPGQGGYEQYFGPGTRLTVT.

V gene TRBV7-3 combines with J gene TRBJ1-2; no clear D. Germline CDR1 is SGHTA and CDR2 is FQGTGA. The CDR3 is 13 residues long. V was clipped by 1 base and J by 8 bases, with 11 bases between them. CDR3 nucleotide sequence: TGTGCCAGCAGCTTAAACGACAAATCAGGCTACACCTTC. It is translated as CASSLNDKSGYTF.

The J gene is TRBJ2-1, the V gene TRBV7-9, with 8 bases identical to TRBD2. The CDR3 is made up of 15 amino acids. CDR1 and CDR2 (germline): SEHNR, FQNEAQ (reference sequence). V shed 5 bases, J shed 9 bases, and the junction held 12 bases outside the gene matches. CDR3 coding DNA: TGTGCCAGCAGCGCCGAGGGGCGGGGGGAGCGTGAGCAGTTCTTC. Protein: CASSAEGRGEREQFF.